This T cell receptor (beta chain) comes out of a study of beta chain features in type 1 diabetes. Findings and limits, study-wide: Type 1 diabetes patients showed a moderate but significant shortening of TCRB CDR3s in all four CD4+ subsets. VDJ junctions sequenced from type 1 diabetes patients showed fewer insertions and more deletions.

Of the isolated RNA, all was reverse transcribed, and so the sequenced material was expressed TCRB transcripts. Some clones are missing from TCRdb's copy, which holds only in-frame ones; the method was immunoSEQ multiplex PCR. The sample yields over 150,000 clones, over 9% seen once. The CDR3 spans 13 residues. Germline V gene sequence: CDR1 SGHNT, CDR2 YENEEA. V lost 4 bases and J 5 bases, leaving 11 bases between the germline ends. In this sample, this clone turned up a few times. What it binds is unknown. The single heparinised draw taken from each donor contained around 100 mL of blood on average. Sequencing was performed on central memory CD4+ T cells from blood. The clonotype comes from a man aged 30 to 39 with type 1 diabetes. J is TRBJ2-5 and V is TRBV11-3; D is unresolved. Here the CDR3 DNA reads TGTGCCAGCAGCTCGCCTGGAGACGAGACCCAGTACTTC. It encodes CASSSPGDETQYF.